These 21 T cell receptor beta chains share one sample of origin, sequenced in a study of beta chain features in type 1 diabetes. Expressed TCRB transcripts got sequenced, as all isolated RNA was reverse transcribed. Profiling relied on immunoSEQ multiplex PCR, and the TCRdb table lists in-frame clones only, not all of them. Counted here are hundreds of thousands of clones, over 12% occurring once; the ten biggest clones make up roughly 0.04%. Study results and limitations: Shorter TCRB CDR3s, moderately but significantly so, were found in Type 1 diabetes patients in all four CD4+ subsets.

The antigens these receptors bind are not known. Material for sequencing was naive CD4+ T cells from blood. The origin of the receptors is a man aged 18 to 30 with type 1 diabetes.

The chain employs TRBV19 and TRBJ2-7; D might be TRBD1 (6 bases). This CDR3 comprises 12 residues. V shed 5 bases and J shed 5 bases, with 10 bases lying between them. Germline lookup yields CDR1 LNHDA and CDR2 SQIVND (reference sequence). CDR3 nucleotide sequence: TGTGCCAGTAGTCTCCAGGGGAACGAGCAGTACTTC. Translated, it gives CASSLQGNEQYF.

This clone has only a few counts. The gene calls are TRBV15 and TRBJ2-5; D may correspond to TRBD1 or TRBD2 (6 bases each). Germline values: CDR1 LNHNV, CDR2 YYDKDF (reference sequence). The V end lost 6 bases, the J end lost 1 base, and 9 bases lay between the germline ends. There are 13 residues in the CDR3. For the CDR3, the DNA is TGTGCCACCAGAGGGGGGTCCCAAGAGACCCAGTACTTC. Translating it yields CATRGGSQETQYF.

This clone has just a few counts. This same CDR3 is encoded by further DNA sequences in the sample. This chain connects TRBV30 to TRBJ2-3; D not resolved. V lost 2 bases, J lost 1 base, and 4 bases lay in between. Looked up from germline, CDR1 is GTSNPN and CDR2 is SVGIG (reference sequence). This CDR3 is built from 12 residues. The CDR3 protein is CAWSPGTDTQYF. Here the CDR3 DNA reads TGTGCCTGGAGTCCGGGCACAGATACGCAGTATTTT.

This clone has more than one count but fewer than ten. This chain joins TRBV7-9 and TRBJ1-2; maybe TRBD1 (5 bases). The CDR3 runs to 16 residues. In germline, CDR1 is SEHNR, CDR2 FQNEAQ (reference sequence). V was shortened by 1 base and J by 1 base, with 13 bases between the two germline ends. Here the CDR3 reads CASSLGLAGYNYGYTF. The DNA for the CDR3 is TGTGCCAGCAGCTTAGGTCTGGCAGGGTATAACTATGGCTACACCTTC.

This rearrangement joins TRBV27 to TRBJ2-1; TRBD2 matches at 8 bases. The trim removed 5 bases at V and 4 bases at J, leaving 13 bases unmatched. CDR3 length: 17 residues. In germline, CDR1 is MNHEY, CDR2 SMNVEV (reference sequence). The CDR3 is CASSPPTAGGLYNEQFF. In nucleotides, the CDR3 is TGTGCCAGCAGTCCACCGACCGCGGGAGGCCTTTACAATGAGCAGTTCTTC.

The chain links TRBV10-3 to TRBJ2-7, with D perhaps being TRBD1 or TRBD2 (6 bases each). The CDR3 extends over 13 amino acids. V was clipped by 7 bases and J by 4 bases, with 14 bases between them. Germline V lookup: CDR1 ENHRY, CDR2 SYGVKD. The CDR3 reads CAITTGAGYEQYF. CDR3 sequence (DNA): TGTGCCATCACGACAGGAGCGGGTTACGAGCAGTACTTC.

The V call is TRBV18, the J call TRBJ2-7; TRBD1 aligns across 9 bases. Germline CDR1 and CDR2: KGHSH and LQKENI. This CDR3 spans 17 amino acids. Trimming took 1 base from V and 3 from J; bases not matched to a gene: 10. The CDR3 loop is CASSPREPGQGNYEQYF. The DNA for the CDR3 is TGTGCCAGCTCACCACGGGAACCGGGACAGGGTAACTACGAGCAGTACTTC.

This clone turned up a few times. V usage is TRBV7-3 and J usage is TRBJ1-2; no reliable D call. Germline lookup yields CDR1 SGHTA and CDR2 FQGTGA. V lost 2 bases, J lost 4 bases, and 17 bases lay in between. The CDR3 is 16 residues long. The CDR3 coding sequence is TGTGCCAGCAGCTTACTCATGGGAACGGAGGTCTATGGCTACACCTTC. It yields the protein CASSLLMGTEVYGYTF.

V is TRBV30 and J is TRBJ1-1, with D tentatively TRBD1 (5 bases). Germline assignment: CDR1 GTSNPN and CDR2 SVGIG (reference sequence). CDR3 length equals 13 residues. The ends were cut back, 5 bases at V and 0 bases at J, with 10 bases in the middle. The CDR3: CAWAGLLNTEAFF. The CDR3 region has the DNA TGTGCCTGGGCGGGACTCCTGAACACTGAAGCTTTCTTT.

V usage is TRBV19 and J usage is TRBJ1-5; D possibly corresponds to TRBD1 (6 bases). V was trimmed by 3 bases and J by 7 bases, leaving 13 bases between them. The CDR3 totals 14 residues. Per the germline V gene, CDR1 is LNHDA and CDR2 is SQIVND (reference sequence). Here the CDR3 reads CASSMGGAPQPQHF. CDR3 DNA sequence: TGTGCCAGTAGTATGGGGGGGGCTCCGCAGCCCCAGCATTTT. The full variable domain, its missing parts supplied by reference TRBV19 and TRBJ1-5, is DGGITQSPKYLFRKEGQNVTLSCEQNLNHDAMYWYRQDPGQGLRLIYYSQIVNDFQKGDIAEGYSVSREKKESFPLTVTSAQKNPTAFYLCASSMGGAPQPQHFGDGTRLSIL.

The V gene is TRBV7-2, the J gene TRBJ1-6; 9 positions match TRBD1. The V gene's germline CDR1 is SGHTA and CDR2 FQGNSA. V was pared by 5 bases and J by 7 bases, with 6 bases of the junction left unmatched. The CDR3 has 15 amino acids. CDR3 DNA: TGTGCCAGCAGCCCCCGGGACAGGGTGAATTCACCCCTCCACTTT. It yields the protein CASSPRDRVNSPLHF.

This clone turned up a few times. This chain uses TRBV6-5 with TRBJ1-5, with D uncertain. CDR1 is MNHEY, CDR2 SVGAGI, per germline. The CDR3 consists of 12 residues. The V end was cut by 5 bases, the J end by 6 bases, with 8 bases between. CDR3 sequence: CASSRGGQPQHF. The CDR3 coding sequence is TGTGCCAGCAGTCGAGGTGGTCAGCCCCAGCATTTT.

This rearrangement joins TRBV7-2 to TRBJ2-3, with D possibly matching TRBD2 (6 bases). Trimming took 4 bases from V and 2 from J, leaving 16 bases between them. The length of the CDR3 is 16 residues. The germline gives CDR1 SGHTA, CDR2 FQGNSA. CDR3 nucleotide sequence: TGTGCCAGCAGCTCCCTGGCGGGGACCGTCACAGATACGCAGTATTTT. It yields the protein CASSSLAGTVTDTQYF.

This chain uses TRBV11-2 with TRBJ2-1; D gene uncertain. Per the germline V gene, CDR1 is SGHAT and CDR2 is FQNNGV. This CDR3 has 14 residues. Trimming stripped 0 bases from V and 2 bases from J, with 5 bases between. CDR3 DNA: TGTGCCAGCAGCTTAGACGGCACCTACAATGAGCAGTTCTTC. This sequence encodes CASSLDGTYNEQFF.

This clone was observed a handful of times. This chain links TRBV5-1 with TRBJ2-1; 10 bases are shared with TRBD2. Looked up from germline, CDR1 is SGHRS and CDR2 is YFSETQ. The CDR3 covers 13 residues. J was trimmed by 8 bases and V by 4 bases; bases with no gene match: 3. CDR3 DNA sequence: TGCGCCAGCAGCAGTGGACTAGCGGATGAGCAGTTCTTC. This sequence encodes CASSSGLADEQFF.

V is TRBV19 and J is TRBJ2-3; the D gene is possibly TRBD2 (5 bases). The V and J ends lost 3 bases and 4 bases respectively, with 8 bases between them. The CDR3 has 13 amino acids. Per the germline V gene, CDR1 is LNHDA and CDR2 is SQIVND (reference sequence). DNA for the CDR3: TGTGCCAGTAGTATGCCGGACTCAGATACGCAGTATTTT. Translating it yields CASSMPDSDTQYF.

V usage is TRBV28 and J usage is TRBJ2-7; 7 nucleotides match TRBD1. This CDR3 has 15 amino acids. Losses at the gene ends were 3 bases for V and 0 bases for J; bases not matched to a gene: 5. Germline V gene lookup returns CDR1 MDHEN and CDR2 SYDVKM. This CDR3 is CASSFPRDSSYEQYF. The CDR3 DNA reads TGTGCCAGCAGTTTCCCGAGGGACAGCTCCTACGAGCAGTACTTC. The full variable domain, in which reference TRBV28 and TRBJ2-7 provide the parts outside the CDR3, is DVKVTQSSRYLVKRTGEKVFLECVQDMDHENMFWYRQDPGLGLRLIYFSYDVKMKEKGDIPEGYSVSREKKERFSLILESASTNQTSMYLCASSFPRDSSYEQYFGPGTRLTVT.

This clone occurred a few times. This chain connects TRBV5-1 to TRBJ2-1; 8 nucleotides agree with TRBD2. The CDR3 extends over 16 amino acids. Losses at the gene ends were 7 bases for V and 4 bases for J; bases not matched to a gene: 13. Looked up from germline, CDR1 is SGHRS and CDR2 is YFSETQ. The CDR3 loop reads CASGFRTSGTYNEQFF. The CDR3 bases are TGCGCCAGCGGATTCCGAACTAGCGGCACTTACAATGAGCAGTTCTTC.

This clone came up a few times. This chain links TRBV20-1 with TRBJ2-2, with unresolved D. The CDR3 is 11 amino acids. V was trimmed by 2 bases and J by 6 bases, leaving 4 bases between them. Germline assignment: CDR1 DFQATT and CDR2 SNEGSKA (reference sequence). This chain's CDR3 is CSARKPGELFF. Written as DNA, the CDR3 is TGCAGTGCTAGAAAGCCCGGGGAGCTGTTTTTT.

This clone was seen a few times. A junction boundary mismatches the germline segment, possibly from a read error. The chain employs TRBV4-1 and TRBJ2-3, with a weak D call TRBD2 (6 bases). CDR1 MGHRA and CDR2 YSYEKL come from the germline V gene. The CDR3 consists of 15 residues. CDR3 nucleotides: TGTGCCAGCAGCCAAGTAGCGGAGAGCACAGATACGCAGTATTTT. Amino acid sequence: CASSQVAESTDTQYF.

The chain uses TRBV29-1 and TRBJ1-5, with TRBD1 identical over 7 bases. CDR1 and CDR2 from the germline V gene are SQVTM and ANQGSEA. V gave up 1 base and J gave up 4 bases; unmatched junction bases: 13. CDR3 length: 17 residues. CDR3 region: CSVEVMGTRGRNQPQHF. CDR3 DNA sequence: TGCAGCGTTGAAGTGATGGGGACAAGGGGGCGAAATCAGCCCCAGCATTTT. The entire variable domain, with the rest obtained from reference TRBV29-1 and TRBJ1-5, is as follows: SAVISQKPSRDICQRGTSLTIQCQVDSQVTMMFWYRQQPGQSLTLIATANQGSEATYESGFVIDKFPISRPNLTFSTLTVSNMSPEDSSIYLCSVEVMGTRGRNQPQHFGDGTRLSIL.